These 9 T cell receptor beta chains were sequenced from one sample in a study of T cells in Graves' hyperthyroidism and ophthalmopathy. The investigators amplified TCR beta CDR3 regions from RNA transcripts. The study used the HTBI primer set for a first-round RT-PCR of the TCR CDR3. TCRdb reanalysed the multiplex PCR reads using MiXCR and keeps one entry per CDR3 protein. The sample lists about 640,000 distinct CDR3 sequences, about 20% seen once, with approximately 30% in the top ten. Specimen: blood. These receptors all stem from a man aged 25-40 years with Graves' ophthalmopathy.

This clonotype was observed once. The rearrangement links TRBV12-3 or TRBV12-4 to TRBJ1-5, with a tentative D call TRBD1 (6 bases). The CDR3 spans 14 residues. The V end lost 6 bases, the J end lost 6 bases, and 15 bases lay between the germline ends. CDR3 nucleotides: TGTGCCAGCAGGGGACACGGGGCAGCTCAGCCCCAGCATTTT. It encodes CASRGHGAAQPQHF.

The V gene is TRBV4-2, the J gene TRBJ1-1; weak D call: TRBD1 (5 bases). V lost 0 bases and J 1 base, leaving 9 bases between the germline ends. This CDR3 region has 15 residues. The V gene's germline CDR1 is LGHNA and CDR2 YNFKEQ. The CDR3 DNA is TGTGCCAGCAGCCAAGAACAGGTTAGGAACACTGAAGCTTTCTTT. The encoded protein is CASSQEQVRNTEAFF.

This clonotype was observed at least ten times. The chain joins TRBV28 to TRBJ1-5; 9 bases map to TRBD1. Germline CDR1 and CDR2: MDHEN and SYDVKM. The CDR3 length is 18 residues. V was pared by 6 bases and J by 2 bases, with 14 bases of the junction left unmatched. The CDR3 coding sequence is TGTGCCAGCAGCTACCCGGGGACAGGGAGGATGGGCAATCAGCCCCAGCATTTT. Protein product: CASSYPGTGRMGNQPQHF.

This chain joins TRBV10-2 and TRBJ2-7; 9 nucleotides match TRBD1. From germline, CDR1 is WSHSY and CDR2 SAAADI. J was trimmed by 5 bases and V by 10 bases; bases with no gene match: 6. The CDR3 is 12 amino acids. CDR3 DNA sequence: TGCGCCACAACAGGGGGCTTCGACGAGCAGTACTTC. Residues: CATTGGFDEQYF.

This chain joins TRBV16 and TRBJ1-1; D not resolved. CDR3 length equals 13 residues. CDR1 is KGHSY and CDR2 is FQNENV in the germline V gene. V lost 1 base, J lost 8 bases, and 11 bases lay in between. The DNA of the CDR3 is TGTGCCAGCAGCCAATTATCAAGTGGAGAAGCTTTCTTT. Its translation: CASSQLSSGEAFF.

This clonotype was found many times. The V and J genes are TRBV3-1 and TRBJ2-3; maybe TRBD2 (5 bases). Trimming removed 0 bases from V and 4 bases from J, with 8 bases in between. The CDR3 loop spans 14 amino acids. Looked up from germline, CDR1 is LGHDT and CDR2 is YNNKEL (reference sequence). The CDR3, as DNA: TGTGCCAGCAGCCAAGATGGGAGTCCAGATACGCAGTATTTT. Its protein is CASSQDGSPDTQYF.

This chain joins TRBV4-2 and TRBJ1-5; D is perhaps TRBD1 (5 bases). Trimming removed 0 bases at V and 2 bases at J, with 8 bases between. Per the germline V gene, CDR1 is LGHNA and CDR2 is YNFKEQ. The CDR3 covers 15 residues. As DNA, the CDR3 is TGTGCCAGCAGCCAAGACGAACAGGGCAATCAGCCCCAGCATTTT. It specifies CASSQDEQGNQPQHF.

This clonotype was counted a few times. The rearrangement uses TRBV20-1 and TRBJ2-1, with unresolved D. Trimming left V 1 base short and J 4 bases short, with 5 bases between. The CDR3 extends over 12 amino acids. Per germline, CDR1 DFQATT and CDR2 SNEGSKA (reference sequence). In DNA, the CDR3 is TGCAGTGCTAGAGTACTATACAATGAGCAGTTCTTC. Translation: CSARVLYNEQFF.

This clonotype showed up just a few times. The chain joins TRBV20-1 to TRBJ2-2; D not resolved. V was cut by 3 bases and J by 4 bases, with 15 bases left in between. Looked up from germline, CDR1 is DFQATT and CDR2 is SNEGSKA (reference sequence). The CDR3 contains 15 residues. CDR3 sequence: CSASFRNDFTGELFF. As DNA, the CDR3 is TGCAGTGCTAGTTTTAGGAACGACTTCACCGGGGAGCTGTTTTTT.